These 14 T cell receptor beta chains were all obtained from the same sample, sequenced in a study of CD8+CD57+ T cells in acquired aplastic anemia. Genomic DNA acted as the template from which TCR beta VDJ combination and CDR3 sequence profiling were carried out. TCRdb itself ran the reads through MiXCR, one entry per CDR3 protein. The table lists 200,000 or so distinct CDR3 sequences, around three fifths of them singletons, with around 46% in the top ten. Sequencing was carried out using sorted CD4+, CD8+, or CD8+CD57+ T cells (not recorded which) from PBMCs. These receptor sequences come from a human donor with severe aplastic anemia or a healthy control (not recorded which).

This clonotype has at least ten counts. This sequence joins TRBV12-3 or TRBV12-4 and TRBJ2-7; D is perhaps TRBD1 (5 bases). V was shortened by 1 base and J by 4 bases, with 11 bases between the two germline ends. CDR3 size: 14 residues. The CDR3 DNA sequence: TGTGCCAGCAGTTTAGTCAGGGATCCTTACGAGCAGTACTTC. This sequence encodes CASSLVRDPYEQYF.

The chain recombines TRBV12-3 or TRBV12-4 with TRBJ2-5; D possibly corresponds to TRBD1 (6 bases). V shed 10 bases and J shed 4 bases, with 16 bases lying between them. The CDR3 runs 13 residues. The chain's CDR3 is CAILRGGGETQYF. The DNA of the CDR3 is TGTGCCATCCTCCGAGGGGGTGGAGAGACCCAGTACTTC.

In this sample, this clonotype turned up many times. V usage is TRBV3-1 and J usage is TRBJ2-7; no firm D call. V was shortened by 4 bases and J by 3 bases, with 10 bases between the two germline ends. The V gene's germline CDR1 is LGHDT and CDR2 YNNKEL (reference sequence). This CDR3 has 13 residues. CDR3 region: CASSPDGFYEQYF. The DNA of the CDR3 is TGTGCCAGCAGCCCTGACGGTTTCTACGAGCAGTACTTC.

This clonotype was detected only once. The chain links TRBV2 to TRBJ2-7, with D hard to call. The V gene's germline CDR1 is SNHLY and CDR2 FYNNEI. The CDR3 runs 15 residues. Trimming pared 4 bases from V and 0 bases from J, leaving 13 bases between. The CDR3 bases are TGTGCCAGCAGTGGCTGGCAGGCCAACTCCTACGAGCAGTACTTC. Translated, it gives CASSGWQANSYEQYF.

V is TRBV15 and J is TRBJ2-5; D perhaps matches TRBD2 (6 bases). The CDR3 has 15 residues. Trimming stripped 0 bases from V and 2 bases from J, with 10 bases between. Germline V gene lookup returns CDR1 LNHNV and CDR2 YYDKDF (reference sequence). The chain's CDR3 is CATSRDGTLQETQYF. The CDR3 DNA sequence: TGTGCCACCAGCAGAGACGGGACTTTACAAGAGACCCAGTACTTC.

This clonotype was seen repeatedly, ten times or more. The CDR3 bases are TGTGCCAGCAGCGGAAAGGGTTCCTACAATGAGCAGTTCTTC. This gives the protein CASSGKGSYNEQFF. The chain employs TRBV9 and TRBJ2-1; D gene ambiguous. V was trimmed by 3 bases and J by 1 base, leaving 8 bases between them. Germline V CDR1 and CDR2: SGDLS, YYNGEE. CDR3 length equals 14 residues.

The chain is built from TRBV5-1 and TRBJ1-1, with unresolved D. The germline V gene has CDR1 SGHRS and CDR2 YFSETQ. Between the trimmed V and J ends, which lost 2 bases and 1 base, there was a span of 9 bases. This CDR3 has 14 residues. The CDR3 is CASSFLGGNTEAFF. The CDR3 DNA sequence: TGCGCCAGCAGCTTTTTAGGTGGGAACACTGAAGCTTTCTTT.

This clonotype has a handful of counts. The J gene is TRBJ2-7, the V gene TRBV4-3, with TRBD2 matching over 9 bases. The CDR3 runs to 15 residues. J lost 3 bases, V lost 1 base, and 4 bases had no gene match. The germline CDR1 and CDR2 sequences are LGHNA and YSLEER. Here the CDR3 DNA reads TGCGCCAGCAGCCAAGGCGTAGCGGGGGTCTACGAGCAGTACTTC. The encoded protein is CASSQGVAGVYEQYF.

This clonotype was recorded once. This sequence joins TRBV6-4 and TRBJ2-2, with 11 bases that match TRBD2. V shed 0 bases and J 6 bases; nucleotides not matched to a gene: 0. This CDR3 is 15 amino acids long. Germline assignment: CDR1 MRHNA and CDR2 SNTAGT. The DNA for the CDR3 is TGTGCCAGCAGTGACTCTAGCGGGGGGGCCGGGGAGCTGTTTTTT. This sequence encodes CASSDSSGGAGELFF.

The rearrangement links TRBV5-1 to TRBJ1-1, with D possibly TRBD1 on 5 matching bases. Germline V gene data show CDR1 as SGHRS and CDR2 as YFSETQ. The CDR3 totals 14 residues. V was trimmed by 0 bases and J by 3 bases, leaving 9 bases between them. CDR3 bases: TGCGCCAGCAGCTTGGACAGGCCGCACACTGAAGCTTTCTTT. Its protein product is CASSLDRPHTEAFF.

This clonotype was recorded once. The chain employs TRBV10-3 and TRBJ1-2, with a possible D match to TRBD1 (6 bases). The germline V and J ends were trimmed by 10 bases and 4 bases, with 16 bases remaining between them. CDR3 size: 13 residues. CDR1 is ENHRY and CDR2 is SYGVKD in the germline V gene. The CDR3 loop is CARGRRGAYGYTF. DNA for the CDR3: TGTGCCAGAGGACGGCGGGGGGCCTATGGCTACACCTTC.

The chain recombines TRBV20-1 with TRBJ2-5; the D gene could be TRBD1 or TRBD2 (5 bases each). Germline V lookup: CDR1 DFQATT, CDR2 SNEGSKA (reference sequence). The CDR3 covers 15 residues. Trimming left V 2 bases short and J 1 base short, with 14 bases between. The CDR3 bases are TGCAGTGCTAGATCTCCGGGACCCCCCCAAGAGACCCAGTACTTC. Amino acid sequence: CSARSPGPPQETQYF.

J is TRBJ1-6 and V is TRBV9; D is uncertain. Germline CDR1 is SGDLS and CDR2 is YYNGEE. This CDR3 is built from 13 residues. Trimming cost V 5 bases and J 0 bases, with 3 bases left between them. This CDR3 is CASRGSYNSPLHF. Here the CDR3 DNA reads TGTGCCAGCAGGGGCTCCTATAATTCACCCCTCCACTTT.

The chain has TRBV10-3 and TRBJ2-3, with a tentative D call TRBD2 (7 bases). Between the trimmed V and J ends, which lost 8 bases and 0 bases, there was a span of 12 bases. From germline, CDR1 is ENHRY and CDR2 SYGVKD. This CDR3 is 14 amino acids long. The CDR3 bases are TGTGCCATCGGAGGGGGACTAAGCACAGATACGCAGTATTTT. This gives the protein CAIGGGLSTDTQYF.